This T cell receptor (beta chain) stems from a study of patients and donors after allogeneic stem cell transplantation. TCRdb fed the RT-PCR reads into MiXCR, producing one record per CDR3 protein. This sample has fewer than 500,000 distinct CDR3 sequences; under 20% occur once, and the top ten carry 7.2%. The ends were cut back, 4 bases at V and 2 bases at J, with 12 bases in the middle. Germline CDR1 and CDR2: DFQATT and SNEGSKA (reference sequence). The CDR3 is 13 residues long. This clonotype showed up just a few times. The source is a human donor who was either an allogeneic HSCT recipient or a stem cell or donor lymphocyte infusion donor (not recorded which). It is not recorded whose cells these are; they may come from a transplant donor. The chain joins TRBV20-1 to TRBJ2-7; no reliable D call. Material: blood, either unsorted or a sorted T cell fraction (not recorded which). As DNA, the CDR3 is TGCAGTGCTAATACGAATTACCCCTACGAGCAGTACTTC. Translation: CSANTNYPYEQYF.